The rows below give T cell receptor beta chains drawn from one sample of a study of blood T cell repertoires in COVID-19. Assay used: immunoSEQ multiplex PCR; TCRdb lists only in-frame clones, some missing. Counted here are a few hundred thousand clones, around 90% occurring once; the ten biggest clones make up around 2.5%. The sample consisted of peripheral blood. These receptors were obtained from a person aged 18 to 35 with COVID-19, enrolled during active disease. The CDR3 runs from the conserved cysteine through the conserved F or W. D genes are given only for firm matches. Clone size is given for some rows only: seen once, a few or many times, or a class if the clone is expanded.

v_call	clone_size	d_call	cdr3_length	j_call	cdr3_nt	cdr3_aa
TRBV5-1	-	-	16	TRBJ2-1	TGCGCCAGCAGCCCCCTCCCCGGCGAGGTCTACAATGAGCAGTTCTTC	CASSPLPGEVYNEQFF
TRBV5-1	once	TRBD1	14	TRBJ1-2	TGCGCCAGCAGCTTGGCCGGACAGGGCGGTGGCTACACCTTC	CASSLAGQGGGYTF
TRBV27	-	TRBD2	13	TRBJ2-7	TGTGCCAGTGCGACTAGCGGGAGGTACGAGCAGTACTTC	CASATSGRYEQYF
TRBV5-5	-	-	15	TRBJ2-1	TGTGCCAGCAGCTTAAGTTCGGTGTCTACAGGTGAGCAGTTCTTC	CASSLSSVSTGEQFF
TRBV27	-	-	12	TRBJ2-1	TGTGCCAGCCGGGGTCTTAGCAATGAGCAGTTCTTC	CASRGLSNEQFF
TRBV7-2	-	-	15	TRBJ2-1	TGTGCCAGCAGCTTAGAAGTTTACAGGTCGAATGAGCAGTTCTTC	CASSLEVYRSNEQFF
TRBV11-2	-	-	16	TRBJ2-7	TGTGCCAGCAGCTCCCCCATGACTCAGGGGACCTACGAGCAGTACTTC	CASSSPMTQGTYEQYF
TRBV20-1	-	-	11	TRBJ2-7	TGCAGTGCTCCCGGGACATCCCGGCAGTACTTC	CSAPGTSRQYF
TRBV25-1	-	TRBD1	15	TRBJ2-5	TGTGCCAGCAGTGAATCTGACAGGGACCAAGAGACCCAGTACTTC	CASSESDRDQETQYF
TRBV3-1/TRBV3-2	-	TRBD1	15	TRBJ2-2	TGTGCCAGCAGGCATGGGACAGCCTACACCGGGGAGCTGTTTTTT	CASRHGTAYTGELFF
TRBV13	-	TRBD1	15	TRBJ1-1	TGTGCCAGCAGTCTGGACAGGGGCCCGAACACTGAAGCTTTCTTT	CASSLDRGPNTEAFF
TRBV2	-	TRBD2	13	TRBJ2-7	TGTGCCAGCAGTGGGACTAGCGGGAACGAGCAGTACTTC	CASSGTSGNEQYF
TRBV6-1	-	-	15	TRBJ2-7	TGTGCCAGCAGTGAATCGAGCTTTAGCTCCTACGAGCAGTACTTC	CASSESSFSSYEQYF
TRBV6-5	-	-	15	TRBJ1-2	TGTGCCAGTTCTAGGGGGGGACCAGAAAACTATGGCTACACCTTC	CASSRGGPENYGYTF
TRBV19	-	-	15	TRBJ2-5	TGTGCCAGTAGTATAGACGGGAACAGGGCAGAGACCCAGTACTTC	CASSIDGNRAETQYF
TRBV4-1	-	TRBD1	19	TRBJ1-5	TGCGCCAGCAGCCAAGATTTTAGGCCCGGGACAGGGGGAAATCAGCCCCAGCATTTT	CASSQDFRPGTGGNQPQHF
TRBV6-6	once	TRBD1	14	TRBJ1-1	TGTGCCAGCACCCCAGTTCAGGGGGCGCCCGGAGCTTTCTTT	CASTPVQGAPGAFF
TRBV13	-	TRBD2	16	TRBJ2-3	TGTGCCAGCAGCCAACCACTAGCGGGTGAGGCAGATACGCAGTATTTT	CASSQPLAGEADTQYF
TRBV27	few	TRBD1	14	TRBJ1-5	TGTGCCAGCAGTCCTGGACAGGGGAGAAGCAAGGGGCATTTT	CASSPGQGRSKGHF
TRBV24-1	-	TRBD1	17	TRBJ2-1	TGTGCCACCAGTGACCCCGCGGGACAGGGGACCTACAATGAGCAGTTCTTC	CATSDPAGQGTYNEQFF
TRBV19	once	TRBD2	16	TRBJ2-7	TGTGCCAGTAGTATGGGGTTCGAGCTAGCGGGAGACGAGCAGTACTTC	CASSMGFELAGDEQYF
TRBV2	-	-	14	TRBJ2-7	TGTGCCAGCAGTGACTCTTTACAAACCTACGAGCAGTACTTC	CASSDSLQTYEQYF
TRBV15	-	-	14	TRBJ1-5	TGTGCCACCAGCAGAGACAGGGGTAATCAGCCCCAGCATTTT	CATSRDRGNQPQHF
TRBV3-1/TRBV3-2	-	TRBD1	16	TRBJ1-2	TGTGCCAGCAGCCAAGATCAAGGGACAGCTAACTATGGCTACACCTTC	CASSQDQGTANYGYTF
TRBV5-4	-	-	12	TRBJ2-1	TGTGCCAGCAGCCTCGGCGGCCTTGAGCAGTTCTTC	CASSLGGLEQFF
TRBV6-2/TRBV6-3	-	TRBD1	14	TRBJ2-7	TGTGCCAGCAGTCCCCAGACAGGGGCGTACGAGCAGTACTTC	CASSPQTGAYEQYF
TRBV18	-	TRBD2	18	TRBJ2-5	TGTGCCAGCTCACCACCCAGAGGGCTAGCGGGAGGTCAAGAGACCCAGTACTTC	CASSPPRGLAGGQETQYF
TRBV9	-	TRBD1	15	TRBJ1-2	TGTGCCAGCAGCTCCCGGGACAGGGGGCTGGATGGCTACACCTTC	CASSSRDRGLDGYTF
TRBV5-1	-	-	17	TRBJ2-1	TGCGCCAGCAGTTGGAACGCCCAGGGGAGCTCCTACAATGAGCAGTTCTTC	CASSWNAQGSSYNEQFF
TRBV27	-	-	13	TRBJ2-1	TGTGCCAGCAAGGAGCTAGCGAGGGATGAGCAGTTCTTC	CASKELARDEQFF
TRBV2	-	-	14	TRBJ2-3	TGTGCCAGCAGTTGGACAACCCTAAGGGATACGCAGTATTTT	CASSWTTLRDTQYF
TRBV30	-	TRBD1	12	TRBJ1-1	TGTGCCTGGAGTGCAGACAGGGTCCAAGCTTTCTTT	CAWSADRVQAFF
TRBV5-1	-	TRBD2	14	TRBJ2-1	TGCGCCAGCAGCTTGTGGGAGGGCCGTTATGAGCAGTTCTTC	CASSLWEGRYEQFF
TRBV10-3	-	-	13	TRBJ2-7	TGTGCCATCAGTGACGGGGTAGCCTACGAGCAGTACTTC	CAISDGVAYEQYF